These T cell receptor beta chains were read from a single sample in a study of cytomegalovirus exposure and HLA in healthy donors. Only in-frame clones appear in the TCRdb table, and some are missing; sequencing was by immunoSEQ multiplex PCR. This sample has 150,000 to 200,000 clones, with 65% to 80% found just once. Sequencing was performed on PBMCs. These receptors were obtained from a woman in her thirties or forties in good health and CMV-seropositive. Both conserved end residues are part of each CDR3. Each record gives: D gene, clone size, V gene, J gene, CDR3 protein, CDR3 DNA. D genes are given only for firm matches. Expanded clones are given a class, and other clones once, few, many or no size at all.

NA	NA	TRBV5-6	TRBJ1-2	CASTERSHPLGYTF	TGTGCCAGCACCGAACGGTCTCACCCACTTGGCTACACCTTC
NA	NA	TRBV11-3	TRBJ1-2	CASSSRQGYGYTF	TGTGCCAGCAGCTCCCGACAAGGCTATGGCTACACCTTC
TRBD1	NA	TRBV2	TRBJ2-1	CASSYNSPGQGDNEQFF	TGTGCCAGCAGTTACAATTCCCCCGGACAGGGGGACAATGAGCAGTTCTTC
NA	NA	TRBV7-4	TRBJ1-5	CASSPAPRFSNQPQHF	TGTGCCAGCAGCCCCGCCCCGCGTTTTAGCAATCAGCCCCAGCATTTT
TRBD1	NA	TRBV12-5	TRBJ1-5	CASARDRNNQPQHF	TGTGCTAGTGCCAGGGACAGAAACAATCAGCCCCAGCATTTT
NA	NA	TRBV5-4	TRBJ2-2	CASSLGGSHTGELFF	TGTGCCAGCAGCTTGGGGGGCAGTCACACCGGGGAGCTGTTTTTT
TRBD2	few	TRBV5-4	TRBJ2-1	CASSTWGGDEQFF	TGTGCCAGCAGCACCTGGGGGGGAGATGAGCAGTTCTTC
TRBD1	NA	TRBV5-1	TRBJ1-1	CASRGGRDTEAFF	TGCGCCAGCAGAGGGGGCAGGGACACTGAAGCTTTCTTT
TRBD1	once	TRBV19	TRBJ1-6	CASRLGQGNSPLHF	TGTGCCAGTCGTCTGGGACAGGGGAATTCACCCCTCCACTTT
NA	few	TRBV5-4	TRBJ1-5	CASSSEGNQPQHF	TGTGCCAGCAGCTCCGAGGGTAATCAGCCCCAGCATTTT
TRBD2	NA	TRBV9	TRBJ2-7	CASSVARRGGLAGVRWAEQYF	TGTGCCAGCAGCGTAGCCCGCCGGGGGGGACTAGCGGGGGTTAGGTGGGCCGAGCAGTACTTC
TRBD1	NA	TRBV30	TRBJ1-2	CAWSSGTDMALAF	TGTGCCTGGAGTTCCGGGACAGATATGGCTCTGGCCTTC
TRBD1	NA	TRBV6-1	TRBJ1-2	CASSEGTVSLYTF	TGTGCCAGCAGTGAGGGGACAGTATCCCTCTACACCTTC
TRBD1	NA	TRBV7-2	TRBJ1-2	CASSLNGQGPFGYTF	TGTGCCAGCAGCTTAAATGGACAGGGGCCATTTGGCTACACCTTC
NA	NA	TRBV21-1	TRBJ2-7	CASSNMVATGLRQGFYEQYF	TGTGCCAGCAGCAATATGGTCGCGACGGGGCTTCGACAGGGATTCTACGAGCAGTACTTC
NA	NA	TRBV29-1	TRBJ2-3	CSVELAEKDTQYF	TGCAGCGTTGAGCTAGCAGAGAAGGATACGCAGTATTTT
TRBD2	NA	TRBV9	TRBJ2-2	CASSATSGAYTGELFF	TGTGCCAGCAGCGCGACTAGCGGGGCTTACACCGGGGAGCTGTTTTTT
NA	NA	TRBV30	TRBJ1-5	CAWRAQGRNQPQHF	TGTGCCTGGAGGGCCCAGGGCCGCAATCAGCCCCAGCATTTT
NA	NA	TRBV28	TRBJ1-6	CASSLRQEGSPLHF	TGTGCCAGCAGTTTACGGCAGGAGGGATCACCCCTCCACTTT
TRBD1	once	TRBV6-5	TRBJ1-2	CASRQNRQGGGYTF	TGTGCCAGCAGACAAAACAGGCAGGGGGGCGGCTACACCTTC
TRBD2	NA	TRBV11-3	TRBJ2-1	CASSSLAGAVYNEQFF	TGTGCCAGCAGCTCCTTAGCGGGAGCGGTCTACAATGAGCAGTTCTTC
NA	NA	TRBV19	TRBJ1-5	CASRGGELGNQPQHF	TGTGCCAGTAGGGGAGGGGAGCTGGGGAATCAGCCCCAGCATTTT
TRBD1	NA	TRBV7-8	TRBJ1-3	CASSLGQGAGSGNTIYF	TGTGCCAGCAGCTTGGGACAGGGGGCTGGTAGTGGAAACACCATATATTTT
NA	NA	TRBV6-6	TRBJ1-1	CASSPPQGTNTEAFF	TGTGCCAGCAGTCCCCCCCAGGGAACGAACACTGAAGCTTTCTTT
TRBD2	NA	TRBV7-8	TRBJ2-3	CASRGYAAGHTDTQYF	TGTGCCAGCAGGGGCTACGCAGCGGGGCACACAGATACGCAGTATTTT
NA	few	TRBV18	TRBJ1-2	CASSPMSNLPASKANYGYTF	TGTGCCAGCTCACCAATGTCGAACCTACCCGCCTCGAAAGCTAACTATGGCTACACCTTC
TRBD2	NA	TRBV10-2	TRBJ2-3	CASRDMGGTDTQYF	TGCGCCAGCAGGGACATGGGGGGGACGGATACGCAGTATTTT
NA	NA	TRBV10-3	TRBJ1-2	CAINDDPPGFYGYTF	TGTGCCATCAATGACGACCCGCCGGGATTTTATGGCTACACCTTC
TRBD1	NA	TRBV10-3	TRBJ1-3	CAISDKTGGTGNTIYF	TGTGCCATCAGTGACAAGACAGGGGGAACTGGAAACACCATATATTTT
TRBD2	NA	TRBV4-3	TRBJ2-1	CASSLSGGQNEQFF	TGCGCCAGCAGCCTTTCGGGGGGGCAAAATGAGCAGTTCTTC
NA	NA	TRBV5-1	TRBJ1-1	CASSFTQQSTGTEAFF	TGCGCCAGCAGCTTTACCCAGCAATCGACAGGAACTGAAGCTTTCTTT
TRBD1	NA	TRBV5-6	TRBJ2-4	CASSPSTGSNIQYF	TGTGCCAGCAGCCCCTCGACAGGGAGTAACATTCAGTACTTC
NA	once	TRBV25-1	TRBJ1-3	CASSPRGGSSGNTIYF	TGTGCCAGCAGTCCTAGGGGGGGGAGCTCTGGAAACACCATATATTTT
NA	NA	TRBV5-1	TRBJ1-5	CASSLVGASNQPQHF	TGCGCCAGCAGCTTGGTTGGGGCTAGCAATCAGCCCCAGCATTTT
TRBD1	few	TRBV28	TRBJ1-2	CASGSLPGQGANYGYTF	TGTGCCAGCGGTTCACTCCCGGGACAGGGGGCCAACTATGGCTACACCTTC
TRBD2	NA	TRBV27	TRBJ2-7	CASSLREGVYEQYF	TGTGCCAGCTCCCTTCGGGAGGGGGTCTACGAGCAGTACTTC
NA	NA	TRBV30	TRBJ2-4	CACTPDRLDIQYF	TGTGCCTGCACACCCGACAGGTTGGACATTCAGTACTTC
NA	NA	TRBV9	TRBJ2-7	CASSVGGISYEQYF	TGTGCCAGCAGCGTAGGAGGGATCTCCTACGAGCAGTACTTC
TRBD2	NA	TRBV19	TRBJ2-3	CASRRGSGADTQYF	TGTGCCAGTAGACGCGGGAGTGGGGCAGATACGCAGTATTTT
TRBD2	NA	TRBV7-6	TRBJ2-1	CASSPELAVNNEQFF	TGTGCCAGCAGCCCCGAACTAGCGGTTAACAATGAGCAGTTCTTC
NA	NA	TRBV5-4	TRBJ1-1	CASSARAGGNTEAFF	TGTGCCAGCAGCGCCCGAGCTGGGGGGAACACTGAAGCCTTCTTT